What follows is one T cell receptor beta chain and its context. The data were taken from a study of blood T cell repertoires in COVID-19. About the study: Italy, Spain and the United States were the sources of the convalescent and acute COVID-19 samples. From T cells, B-cell-depleted T cells, or PBMCs came the material, which was cDNA or gDNA.

Seattle cases were enrolled at active infection and followed longitudinally. Per the original methods: Amplified reference gene primers provided the basis for estimating nucleated cell counts. The data were produced by immunoSEQ multiplex PCR, yet TCRdb's version contains in-frame clones alone and is incomplete. The V and J calls and the clone size are those of that table, but D and trimming were determined from the DNA. Altogether 100,000 to 150,000 clones are present, approximately 86% being singletons, with the ten largest covering over 10%. Trimming removed 0 bases from V and 14 bases from J; junction bases left unmatched: 10. Germline-derived CDR1 and CDR2 are MNHEY and SVGAGI. The CDR3 is made up of 15 amino acids.

This chain uses TRBV6-5 with TRBJ1-6; TRBD1 aligns across 7 bases. This TCR was recovered from a woman in her 70s with COVID-19, enrolled during active disease. Sequencing was carried out using peripheral blood. The CDR3 region is CASSYSVPGGFALHF. The DNA of the CDR3 is TGTGCCAGCAGTTACTCCGTTCCAGGGGGATTCGCCCTCCACTTT.